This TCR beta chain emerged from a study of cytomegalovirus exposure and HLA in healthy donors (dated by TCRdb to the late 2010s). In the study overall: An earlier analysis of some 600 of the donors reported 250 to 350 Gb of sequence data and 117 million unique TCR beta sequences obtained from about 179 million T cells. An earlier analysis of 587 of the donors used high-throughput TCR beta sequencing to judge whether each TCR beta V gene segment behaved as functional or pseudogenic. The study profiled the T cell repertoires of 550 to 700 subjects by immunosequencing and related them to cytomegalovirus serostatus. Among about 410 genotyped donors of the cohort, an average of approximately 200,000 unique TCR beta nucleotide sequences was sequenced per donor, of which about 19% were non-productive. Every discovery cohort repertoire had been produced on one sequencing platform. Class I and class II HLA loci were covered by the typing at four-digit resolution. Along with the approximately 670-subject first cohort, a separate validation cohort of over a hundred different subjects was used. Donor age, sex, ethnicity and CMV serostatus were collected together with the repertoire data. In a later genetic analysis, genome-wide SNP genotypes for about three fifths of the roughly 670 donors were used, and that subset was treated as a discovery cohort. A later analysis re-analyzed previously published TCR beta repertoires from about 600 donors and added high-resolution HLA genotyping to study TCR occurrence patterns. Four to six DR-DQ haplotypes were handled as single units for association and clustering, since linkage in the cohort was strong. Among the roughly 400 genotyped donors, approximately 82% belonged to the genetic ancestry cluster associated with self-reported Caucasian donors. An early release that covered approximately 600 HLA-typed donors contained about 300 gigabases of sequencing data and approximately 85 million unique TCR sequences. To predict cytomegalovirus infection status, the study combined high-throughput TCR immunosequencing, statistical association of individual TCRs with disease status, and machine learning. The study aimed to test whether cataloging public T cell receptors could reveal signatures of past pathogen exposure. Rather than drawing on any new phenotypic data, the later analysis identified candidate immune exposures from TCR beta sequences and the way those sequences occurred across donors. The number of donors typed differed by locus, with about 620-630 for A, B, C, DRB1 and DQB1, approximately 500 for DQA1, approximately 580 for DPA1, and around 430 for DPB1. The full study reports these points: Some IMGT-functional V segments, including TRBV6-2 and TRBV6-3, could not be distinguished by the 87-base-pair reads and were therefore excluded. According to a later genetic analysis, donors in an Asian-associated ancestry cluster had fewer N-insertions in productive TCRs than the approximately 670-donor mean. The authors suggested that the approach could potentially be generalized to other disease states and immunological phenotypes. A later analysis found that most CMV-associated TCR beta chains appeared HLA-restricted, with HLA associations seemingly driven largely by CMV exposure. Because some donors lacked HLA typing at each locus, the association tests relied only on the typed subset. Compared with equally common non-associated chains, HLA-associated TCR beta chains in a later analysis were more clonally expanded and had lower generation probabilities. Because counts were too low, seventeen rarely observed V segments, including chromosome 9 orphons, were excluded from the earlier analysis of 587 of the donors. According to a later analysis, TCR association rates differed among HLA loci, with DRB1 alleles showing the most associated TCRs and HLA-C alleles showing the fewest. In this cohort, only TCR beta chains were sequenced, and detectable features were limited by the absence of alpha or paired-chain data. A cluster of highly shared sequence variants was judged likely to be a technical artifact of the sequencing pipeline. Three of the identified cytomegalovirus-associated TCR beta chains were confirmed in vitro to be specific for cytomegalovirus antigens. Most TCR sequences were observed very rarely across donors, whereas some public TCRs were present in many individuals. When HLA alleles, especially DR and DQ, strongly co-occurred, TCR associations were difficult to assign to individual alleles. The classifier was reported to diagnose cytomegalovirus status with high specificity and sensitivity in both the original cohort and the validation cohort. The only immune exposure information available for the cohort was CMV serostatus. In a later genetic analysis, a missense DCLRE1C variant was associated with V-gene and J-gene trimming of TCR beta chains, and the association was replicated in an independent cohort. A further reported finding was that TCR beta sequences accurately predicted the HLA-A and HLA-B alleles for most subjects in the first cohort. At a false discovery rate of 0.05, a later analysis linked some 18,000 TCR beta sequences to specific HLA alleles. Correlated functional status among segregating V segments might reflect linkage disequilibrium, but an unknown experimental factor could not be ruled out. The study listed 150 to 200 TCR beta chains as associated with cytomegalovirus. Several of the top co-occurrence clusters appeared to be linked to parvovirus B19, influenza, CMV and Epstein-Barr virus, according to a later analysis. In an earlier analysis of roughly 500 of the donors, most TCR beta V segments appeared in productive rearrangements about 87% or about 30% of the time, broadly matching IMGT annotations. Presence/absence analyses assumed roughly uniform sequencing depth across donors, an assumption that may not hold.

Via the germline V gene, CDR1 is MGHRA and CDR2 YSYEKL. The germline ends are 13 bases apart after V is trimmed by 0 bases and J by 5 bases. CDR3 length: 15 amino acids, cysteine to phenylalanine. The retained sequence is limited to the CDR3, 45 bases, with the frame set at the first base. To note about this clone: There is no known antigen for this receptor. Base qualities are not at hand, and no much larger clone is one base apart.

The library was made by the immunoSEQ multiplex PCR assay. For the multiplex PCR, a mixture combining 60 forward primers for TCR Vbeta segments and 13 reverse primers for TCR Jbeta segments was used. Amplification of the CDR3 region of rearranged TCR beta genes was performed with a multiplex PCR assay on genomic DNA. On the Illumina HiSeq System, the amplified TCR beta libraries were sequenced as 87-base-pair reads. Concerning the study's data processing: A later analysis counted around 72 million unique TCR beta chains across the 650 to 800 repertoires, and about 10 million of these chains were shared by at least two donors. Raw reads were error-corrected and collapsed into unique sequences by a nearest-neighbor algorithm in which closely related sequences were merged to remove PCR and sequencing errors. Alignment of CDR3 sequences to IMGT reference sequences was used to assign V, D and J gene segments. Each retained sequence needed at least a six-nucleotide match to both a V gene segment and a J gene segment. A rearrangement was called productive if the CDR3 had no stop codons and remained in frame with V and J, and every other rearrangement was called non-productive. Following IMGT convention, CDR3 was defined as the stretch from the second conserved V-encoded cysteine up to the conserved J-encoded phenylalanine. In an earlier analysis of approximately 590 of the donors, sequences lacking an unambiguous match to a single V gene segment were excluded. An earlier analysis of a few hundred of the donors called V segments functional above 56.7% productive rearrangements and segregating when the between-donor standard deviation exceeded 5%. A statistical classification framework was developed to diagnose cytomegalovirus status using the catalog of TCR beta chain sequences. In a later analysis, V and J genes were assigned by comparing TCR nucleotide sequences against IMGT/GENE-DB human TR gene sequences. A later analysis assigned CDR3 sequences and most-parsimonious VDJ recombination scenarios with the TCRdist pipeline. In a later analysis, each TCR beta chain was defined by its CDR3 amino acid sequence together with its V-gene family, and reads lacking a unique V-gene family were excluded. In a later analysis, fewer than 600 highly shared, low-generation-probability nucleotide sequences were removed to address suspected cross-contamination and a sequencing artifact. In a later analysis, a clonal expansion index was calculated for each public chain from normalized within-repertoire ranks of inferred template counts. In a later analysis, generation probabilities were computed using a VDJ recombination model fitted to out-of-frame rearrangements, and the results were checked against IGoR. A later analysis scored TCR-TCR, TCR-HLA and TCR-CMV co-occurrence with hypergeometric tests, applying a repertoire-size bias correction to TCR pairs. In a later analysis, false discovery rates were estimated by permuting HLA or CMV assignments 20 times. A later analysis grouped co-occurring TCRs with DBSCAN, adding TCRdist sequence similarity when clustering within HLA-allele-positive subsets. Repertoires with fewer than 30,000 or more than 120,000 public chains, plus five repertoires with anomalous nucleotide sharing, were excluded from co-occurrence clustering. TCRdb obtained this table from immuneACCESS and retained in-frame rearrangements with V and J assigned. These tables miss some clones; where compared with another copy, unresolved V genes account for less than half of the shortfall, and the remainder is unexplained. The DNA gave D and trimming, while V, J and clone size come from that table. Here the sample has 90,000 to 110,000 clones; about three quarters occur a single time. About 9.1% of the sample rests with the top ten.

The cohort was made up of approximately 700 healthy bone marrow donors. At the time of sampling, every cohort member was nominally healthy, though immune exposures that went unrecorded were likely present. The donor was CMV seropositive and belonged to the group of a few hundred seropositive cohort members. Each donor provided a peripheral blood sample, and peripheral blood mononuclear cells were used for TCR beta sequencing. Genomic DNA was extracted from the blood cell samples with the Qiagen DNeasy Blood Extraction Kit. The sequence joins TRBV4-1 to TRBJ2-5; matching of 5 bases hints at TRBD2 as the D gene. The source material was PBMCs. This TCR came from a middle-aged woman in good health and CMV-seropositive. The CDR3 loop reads CASSQEERVGETQYF. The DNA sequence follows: TGCGCCAGCAGCCAAGAGGAGAGGGTCGGGGAGACCCAGTACTTC.